One sample yielded the 24 T cell receptor beta chains listed below, sequenced in a study of sequential checkpoint blockade in melanoma. Using immunoSEQ multiplex PCR, the repertoire was profiled, and TCRdb retains in-frame clones only, with some absent. Of some 5,100 clones in the sample, about 78% were seen once. The treatment was: randomized to nivolumab then ipilimumab (arm A) or the reverse (arm B). Sequencing used CD8+ T cells sorted from blood (inferred from file names), obtained from a patient given nivolumab and ipilimumab in sequence. The source of these receptors is a human donor with melanoma.

This clone appeared a few times. The chain links TRBV7-9 to TRBJ1-3; no firm D call. This CDR3 comprises 11 residues. Trimming took 5 bases from V and 7 from J, leaving 6 bases between them. CDR1 and CDR2 from the germline V gene are SEHNR and FQNEAQ (reference sequence). The CDR3 DNA is TGTGCCAGCAGCGACGGGAACACCATATATTTT. Its protein product is CASSDGNTIYF. The whole variable domain, filled in from reference TRBV7-9 and TRBJ1-3, reads DTGVSQNPRHKITKRGQNVTFRCDPISEHNRLYWYRQTLGQGPEFLTYFQNEAQLEKSRLLSDRFSAERPKGSFSTLEIQRTEQGDSAMYLCASSDGNTIYFGEGSWLTVV.

This sequence joins TRBV5-4 and TRBJ2-3; tentatively, D is TRBD1 (7 bases). The CDR3 runs 14 residues. The V gene's germline CDR1 is SGHNT and CDR2 YYREEE (reference sequence). Trimming shortened V by 0 bases and J by 6 bases, and 11 bases separated the two germline ends. The DNA of the CDR3 is TGTGCCAGCAGCTTGGAGGGGGCGGGGGATACGCAGTATTTT. Translation: CASSLEGAGDTQYF.

This clone was counted only a few times. The rearrangement links TRBV4-3 to TRBJ1-1, with a tentative D call TRBD1 (6 bases). V lost 4 bases and J 1 base, leaving 13 bases between the germline ends. The CDR3 covers 15 residues. Per the germline V gene, CDR1 is LGHNA and CDR2 is YSLEER. Written as DNA, the CDR3 is TGCGCCAGCAGCCTCTTGGGGGGGCGGAACACTGAAGCTTTCTTT. Translated, it gives CASSLLGGRNTEAFF.

This clone was seen only a few times. The V gene is TRBV19, the J gene TRBJ2-7, with D possibly matching TRBD2 (8 bases). The CDR3 covers 16 residues. The V end was cut by 2 bases, the J end by 2 bases, with 16 bases between. Germline values: CDR1 LNHDA, CDR2 SQIVND (reference sequence). The CDR3 DNA reads as TGTGCCAGTAGTATACGCGGGGGGACAGCGACCTACGAGCAGTACTTC. Protein: CASSIRGGTATYEQYF.

The chain employs TRBV28 and TRBJ1-5; D possibly corresponds to TRBD1 (5 bases). CDR3 length equals 14 residues. With 7 bases removed from V and 0 bases from J, the gap between germline ends came to 10 bases. CDR1 is MDHEN and CDR2 is SYDVKM in the germline V gene. In DNA, the CDR3 is TGTGCCAGCACTGGGGGGTATAGCAATCAGCCCCAGCATTTT. Its translation: CASTGGYSNQPQHF. Complete variable domain (other parts from reference TRBV28 and TRBJ1-5): DVKVTQSSRYLVKRTGEKVFLECVQDMDHENMFWYRQDPGLGLRLIYFSYDVKMKEKGDIPEGYSVSREKKERFSLILESASTNQTSMYLCASTGGYSNQPQHFGDGTRLSIL.

The chain uses TRBV4-2 and TRBJ1-1; D perhaps matches TRBD1 (6 bases). Trimming shortened V by 2 bases and J by 5 bases, and 9 bases separated the two germline ends. Germline CDR1 and CDR2: LGHNA and YNFKEQ. The CDR3 totals 13 residues. CDR3 protein: CASSQLGGTEAFF. Here the CDR3 DNA reads TGTGCCAGCAGCCAATTAGGGGGAACTGAAGCTTTCTTT.

CDR3 nucleotide sequence: TGTGCCAGCAGTTTACCAACTAACTATGGCTACACCTTC. Protein product: CASSLPTNYGYTF. The chain is built from TRBV28 and TRBJ1-2; D call uncertain. There are 13 residues in the CDR3. CDR1 is MDHEN and CDR2 is SYDVKM in the germline V gene. V shed 2 bases and J shed 0 bases, with 4 bases lying between them.

This chain joins TRBV29-1 and TRBJ1-1, with D tentatively TRBD1 (5 bases). Germline V gene lookup returns CDR1 SQVTM and CDR2 ANQGSEA. The CDR3 contains 11 residues. V was shortened by 6 bases and J by 4 bases, with 9 bases between the two germline ends. The CDR3 region has the DNA TGCAGCGTGGGGCGGATCACTGAAGCTTTCTTT. The encoded protein is CSVGRITEAFF.

This chain uses TRBV2 with TRBJ1-6, with 10 bases lining up with TRBD1. This CDR3 spans 18 amino acids. From germline, CDR1 is SNHLY and CDR2 FYNNEI. V lost 0 bases, J lost 9 bases, and 11 bases stayed unmatched. In DNA, the CDR3 is TGTGCCAGCAGTGAAGCGAGAGGGAGGACAGGGGGATTTTCACCCCTCCACTTT. Translated: CASSEARGRTGGFSPLHF.

The chain couples TRBV10-3 to TRBJ2-3; 11 positions match TRBD2. The CDR3 extends over 16 amino acids. V shed 1 base, J shed 4 bases, and the junction held 4 bases outside the gene matches. Germline CDR1 ENHRY, CDR2 SYGVKD. CDR3 residues: CAISEYGTSGADTQYF. The CDR3 DNA sequence: TGTGCCATCAGTGAGTACGGGACTAGCGGTGCAGATACGCAGTATTTT.

A few counts support this clone. J is TRBJ1-5 and V is TRBV21-1. TRBV21-1 is a pseudogene segment. The CDR3 spans 18 residues. CDR3 nucleotides: TGTGCCAGCAGCAAGAAAGATGGACTCTGGGCATGGAATCAGCCCCAGCATTTT. Protein product: CASSKKDGLWAWNQPQHF.

This clone was detected only once. The chain uses TRBV28 and TRBJ2-3; 12 positions match TRBD2. Germline CDR1 is MDHEN and CDR2 is SYDVKM. J lost 3 bases, V lost 2 bases, and 6 bases had no gene match. CDR3 size: 17 residues. CDR3: CASSLLAGGLGTDTQYF. CDR3 nucleotides: TGTGCCAGCAGTTTACTAGCGGGGGGGCTTGGGACAGATACGCAGTATTTT.

The chain links TRBV9 to TRBJ2-2; D perhaps matches TRBD1 (7 bases). With 7 bases removed from V and 4 bases from J, the gap between germline ends came to 23 bases. The CDR3 is 17 residues long. In germline, CDR1 is SGDLS, CDR2 YYNGEE. CDR3 bases: TGTGCCAGCGCAACCCAGGGGGGAAGTGGGAGCACCGGGGAGCTGTTTTTT. This sequence encodes CASATQGGSGSTGELFF.

This clone came up once. This chain links TRBV13 with TRBJ2-1; the match to TRBD2 covers 10 bases. The CDR3 is 15 residues long. Germline V gene sequence: CDR1 PRHDT, CDR2 FYEKMQ (reference sequence). The V and J ends lost 1 base and 4 bases, in that order; junction bases with no gene match: 1. CDR3 residues: CASSLELAGYNEQFF. The CDR3 DNA sequence: TGTGCCAGCAGCTTAGAACTAGCGGGGTACAATGAGCAGTTCTTC.

The chain uses TRBV7-6 and TRBJ2-7, with 8 bases matching TRBD2. The length of the CDR3 is 13 residues. CDR1 and CDR2 (germline): SGHVS, FNYEAQ. After removal of 10 bases from V and 3 bases from J, the junction contained 8 bases not matched to a gene. The CDR3 region is CATSAGEYYEQYF. The CDR3 DNA reads as TGTGCCACCTCAGCGGGGGAATACTACGAGCAGTACTTC.

This chain connects TRBV5-6 to TRBJ2-1, with TRBD2 matching 9 bases. Germline V lookup: CDR1 SGHDT, CDR2 YYEEEE. CDR3 length equals 16 residues. J gave up 9 bases and V 2 bases, and 12 bases lay outside the gene matches. This CDR3 reads CASSLPRTSAWTEQFF. The CDR3 region has the DNA TGTGCCAGCAGCTTACCAAGGACTAGCGCTTGGACTGAGCAGTTCTTC. Drawing the rest from reference TRBV5-6 and TRBJ2-1, the complete variable domain is DAGVTQSPTHLIKTRGQQVTLRCSPKSGHDTVSWYQQALGQGPQFIFQYYEEEERQRGNFPDRFSGHQFPNYSSELNVNALLLGDSALYLCASSLPRTSAWTEQFFGPGTRLTVL.

This clone was seen more than once but under ten times. V usage is TRBV5-1 and J usage is TRBJ2-7, with 7 bases aligning to TRBD1. The CDR3 sequence is 15 residues long. Losses at the gene ends were 2 bases for V and 5 bases for J; bases not matched to a gene: 10. Looked up from germline, CDR1 is SGHRS and CDR2 is YFSETQ. Here the CDR3 DNA reads TGCGCCAGCAGCTTTAACAGGGGCGTGAGCGACGAGCAGTACTTC. As protein: CASSFNRGVSDEQYF. The complete variable domain, with remaining parts taken from reference TRBV5-1 and TRBJ2-7, reads KAGVTQTPRYLIKTRGQQVTLSCSPISGHRSVSWYQQTPGQGLQFLFEYFSETQRNKGNFPGRFSGRQFSNSRSEMNVSTLELGDSALYLCASSFNRGVSDEQYFGPGTRLTVT.

The gene calls are TRBV5-6 and TRBJ2-7; D perhaps matches TRBD2 (6 bases). The CDR3 has 14 amino acids. Trimming left V 0 bases short and J 0 bases short, with 7 bases between. Germline lookup yields CDR1 SGHDT and CDR2 YYEEEE. The CDR3 spells CASSLGGDSYEQYF. The CDR3 nucleotides are TGTGCCAGCAGCTTGGGGGGGGACTCCTACGAGCAGTACTTC.

V usage is TRBV9 and J usage is TRBJ2-7; a weak D match, TRBD1 (6 bases). Germline V gene sequence: CDR1 SGDLS, CDR2 YYNGEE. The V and J ends lost 0 bases and 0 bases respectively, with 19 bases between them. The CDR3 contains 18 residues. The CDR3 DNA is TGTGCCAGCAGCGTAGGTTTCGGGACACTCGAAAGCTCCTACGAGCAGTACTTC. This encodes CASSVGFGTLESSYEQYF.

This chain uses TRBV27 with TRBJ2-2; 11 nucleotides line up with TRBD1. CDR1 and CDR2 (germline): MNHEY, SMNVEV (reference sequence). CDR3 length equals 16 residues. V lost 0 bases and J lost 4; bases outside the gene matches: 1. The CDR3: CASSLSGTGGTGELFF. The DNA of the CDR3 is TGTGCCAGCAGTTTATCGGGGACAGGGGGCACCGGGGAGCTGTTTTTT.

This chain connects TRBV30 to TRBJ1-4; 7 nucleotides match TRBD1. Germline CDR1 and CDR2: GTSNPN and SVGIG (reference sequence). V dropped 0 bases and J dropped 7; count of bases not matched to a gene: 11. This CDR3 comprises 16 residues. The CDR3 bases are TGTGCCTGGAGTGTTTTATTGGACAGGTCGAGTGAAAAACTGTTTTTT. This encodes CAWSVLLDRSSEKLFF.

In this sample, this clone turned up a few times. The rearrangement uses TRBV27 and TRBJ1-3, with a possible D match to TRBD1 (5 bases). From germline, CDR1 is MNHEY and CDR2 SMNVEV (reference sequence). Trimming left V 3 bases short and J 0 bases short, with 6 bases between. CDR3 length equals 14 residues. CDR3 amino acids: CASSLGPSGNTIYF. The DNA of the CDR3 is TGTGCCAGCAGTTTGGGGCCCTCTGGAAACACCATATATTTT.

This chain uses TRBV29-1 with TRBJ2-7; D gene ambiguous. V was cut by 1 base and J by 2 bases, with 9 bases left in between. The CDR3 is 13 residues long. Looked up from germline, CDR1 is SQVTM and CDR2 is ANQGSEA. CDR3 in amino acids: CSVEGPGPYEQYF. The CDR3 DNA follows: TGCAGCGTTGAAGGTCCGGGTCCCTACGAGCAGTACTTC.

V gene TRBV6-5 combines with J gene TRBJ1-1; D is perhaps TRBD1 (5 bases). Trimming removed 0 bases at V and 7 bases at J, with 12 bases between. Per the germline V gene, CDR1 is MNHEY and CDR2 is SVGAGI. The CDR3 has 14 residues. Here the CDR3 DNA reads TGTGCCAGCAGTTACTCTCCCCGGGGGGTTGAAGCTTTCTTT. Amino acid sequence: CASSYSPRGVEAFF.